A single TCR beta chain is shown here with its context. Across about two dozen US areas, participants ranged in age from roughly 18 to 89 years. TCRdb's table, derived via immunoSEQ multiplex PCR, lists solely in-frame clones and lacks some. The data show some 220,000 clones, 88% seen once. These data are taken from a study of blood T cell repertoires in COVID-19. V gave up 1 base and J gave up 3 bases, with 9 bases separating them. Per germline, CDR1 LGHDT and CDR2 YNNKEL (reference sequence). The length of the CDR3 is 14 residues. The source material was PBMCs or T cells enriched from blood (not recorded which). This sequence joins TRBV3-1 (or the pseudogene TRBV3-2) and TRBJ2-5; D might be TRBD1 (5 bases). The clonotype originates from a woman in her 30s who had recovered from COVID-19. CDR3 in amino acids: CASSQVTGEETQYF. The CDR3, as DNA: TGTGCCAGCAGCCAAGTTACAGGAGAAGAGACCCAGTACTTC.